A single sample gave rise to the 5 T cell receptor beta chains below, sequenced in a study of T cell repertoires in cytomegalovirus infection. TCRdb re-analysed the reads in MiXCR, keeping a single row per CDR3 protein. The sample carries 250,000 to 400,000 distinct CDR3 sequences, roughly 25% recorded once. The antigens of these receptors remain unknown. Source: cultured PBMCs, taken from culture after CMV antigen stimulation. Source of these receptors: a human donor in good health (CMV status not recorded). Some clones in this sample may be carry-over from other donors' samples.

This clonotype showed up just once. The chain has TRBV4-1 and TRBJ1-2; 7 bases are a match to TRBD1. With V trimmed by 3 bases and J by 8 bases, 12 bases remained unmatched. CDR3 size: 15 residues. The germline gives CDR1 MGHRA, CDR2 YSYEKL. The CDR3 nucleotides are TGCGCCAGCAGCCAGACGGAGGGGGCAGTTTGGGGCTACACCTTC. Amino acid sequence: CASSQTEGAVWGYTF.

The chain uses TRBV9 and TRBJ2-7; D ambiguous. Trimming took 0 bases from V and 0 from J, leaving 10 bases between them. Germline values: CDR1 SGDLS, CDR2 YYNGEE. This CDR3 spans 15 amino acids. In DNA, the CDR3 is TGTGCCAGCAGCGTAGGAAGCGCCAGCTCCTACGAGCAGTACTTC. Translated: CASSVGSASSYEQYF.

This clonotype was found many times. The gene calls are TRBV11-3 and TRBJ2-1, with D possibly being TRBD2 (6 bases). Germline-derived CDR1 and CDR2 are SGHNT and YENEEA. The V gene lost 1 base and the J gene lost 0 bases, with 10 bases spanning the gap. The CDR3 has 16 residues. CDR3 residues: CASSLVGAGSYNEQFF. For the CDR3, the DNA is TGTGCCAGCAGCTTAGTGGGAGCGGGCTCCTACAATGAGCAGTTCTTC.

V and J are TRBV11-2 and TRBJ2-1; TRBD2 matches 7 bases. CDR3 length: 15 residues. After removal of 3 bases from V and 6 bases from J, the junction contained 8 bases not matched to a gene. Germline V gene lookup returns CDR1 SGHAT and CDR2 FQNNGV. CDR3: CASSFGAGRGNEQFF. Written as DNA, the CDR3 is TGTGCCAGCAGCTTCGGAGCGGGAAGGGGCAATGAGCAGTTCTTC.

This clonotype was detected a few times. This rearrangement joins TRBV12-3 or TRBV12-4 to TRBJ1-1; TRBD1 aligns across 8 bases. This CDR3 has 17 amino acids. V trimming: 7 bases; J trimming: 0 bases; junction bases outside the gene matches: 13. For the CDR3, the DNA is TGTGCCAGCAACTTAGGACAGGGAGCTTCTTTGAACACTGAAGCTTTCTTT. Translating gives CASNLGQGASLNTEAFF.